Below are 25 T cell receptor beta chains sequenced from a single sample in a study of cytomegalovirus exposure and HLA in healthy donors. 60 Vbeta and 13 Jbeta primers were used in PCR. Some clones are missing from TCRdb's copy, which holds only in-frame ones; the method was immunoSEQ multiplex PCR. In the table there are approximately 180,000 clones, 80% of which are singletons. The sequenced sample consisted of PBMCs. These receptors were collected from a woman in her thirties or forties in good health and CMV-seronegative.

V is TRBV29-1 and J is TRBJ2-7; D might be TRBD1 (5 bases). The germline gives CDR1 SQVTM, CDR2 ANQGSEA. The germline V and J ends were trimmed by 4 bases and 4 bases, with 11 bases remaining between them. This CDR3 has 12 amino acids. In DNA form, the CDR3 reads TGCAGCGTTGCAGGGCAGCCTTACGAGCAGTACTTC. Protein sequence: CSVAGQPYEQYF.

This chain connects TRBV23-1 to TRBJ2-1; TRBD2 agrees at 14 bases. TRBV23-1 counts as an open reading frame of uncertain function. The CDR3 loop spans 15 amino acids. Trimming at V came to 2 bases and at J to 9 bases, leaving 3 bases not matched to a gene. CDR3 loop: CASSQQGTSGSEQFF. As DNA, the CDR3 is TGCGCCAGCAGTCAACAGGGGACTAGCGGGAGTGAGCAGTTCTTC.

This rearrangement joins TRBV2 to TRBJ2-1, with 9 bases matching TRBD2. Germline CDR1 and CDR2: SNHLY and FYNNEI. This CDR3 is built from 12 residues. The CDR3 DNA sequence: TGTGGGGGGCGGGAGGGGTACAATGAGCAGTTCTTC. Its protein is CGGREGYNEQFF.

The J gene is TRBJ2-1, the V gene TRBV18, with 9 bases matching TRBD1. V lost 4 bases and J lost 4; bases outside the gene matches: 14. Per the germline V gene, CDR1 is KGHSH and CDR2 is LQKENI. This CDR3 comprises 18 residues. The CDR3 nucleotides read TGTGCCAGCTCACGAACTTTACCGGGACAGGGATTATACAATGAGCAGTTCTTC. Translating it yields CASSRTLPGQGLYNEQFF.

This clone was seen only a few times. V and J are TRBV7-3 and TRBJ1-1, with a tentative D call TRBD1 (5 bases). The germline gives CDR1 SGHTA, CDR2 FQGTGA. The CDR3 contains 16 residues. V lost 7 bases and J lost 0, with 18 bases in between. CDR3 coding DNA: TGTGCCAGCATATCCTTGGGGCGTGTAATGAACACTGAAGCTTTCTTT. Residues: CASISLGRVMNTEAFF.

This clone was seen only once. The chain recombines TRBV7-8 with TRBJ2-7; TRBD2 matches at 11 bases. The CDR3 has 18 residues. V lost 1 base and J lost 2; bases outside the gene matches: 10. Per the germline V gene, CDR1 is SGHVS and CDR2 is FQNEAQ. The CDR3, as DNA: TGTGCCAGCAGCTTAGGGACCCATAGCGGGAGGGCCACCTACGAGCAGTACTTC. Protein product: CASSLGTHSGRATYEQYF.

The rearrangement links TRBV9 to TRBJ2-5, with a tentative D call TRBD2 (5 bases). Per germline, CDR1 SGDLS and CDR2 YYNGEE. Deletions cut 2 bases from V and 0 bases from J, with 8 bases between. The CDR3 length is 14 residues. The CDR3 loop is CASSVGADQETQYF. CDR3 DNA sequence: TGTGCCAGCAGCGTCGGAGCGGACCAAGAGACCCAGTACTTC.

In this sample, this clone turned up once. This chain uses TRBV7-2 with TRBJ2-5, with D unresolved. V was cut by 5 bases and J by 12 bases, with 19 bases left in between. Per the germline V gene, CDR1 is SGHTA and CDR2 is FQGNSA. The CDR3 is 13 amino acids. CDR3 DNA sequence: TGTGCCAGCAGCCCCGGTAGGCTGGGCCCCGAGTACTTC. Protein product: CASSPGRLGPEYF.

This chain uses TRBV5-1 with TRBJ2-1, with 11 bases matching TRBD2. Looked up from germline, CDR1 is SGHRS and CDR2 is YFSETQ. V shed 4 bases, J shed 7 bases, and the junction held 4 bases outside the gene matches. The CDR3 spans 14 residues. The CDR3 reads CASSTSGRGNEQFF. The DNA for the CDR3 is TGCGCCAGCAGCACTAGCGGGAGAGGGAATGAGCAGTTCTTC. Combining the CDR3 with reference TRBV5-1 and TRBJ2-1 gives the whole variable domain KAGVTQTPRYLIKTRGQQVTLSCSPISGHRSVSWYQQTPGQGLQFLFEYFSETQRNKGNFPGRFSGRQFSNSRSEMNVSTLELGDSALYLCASSTSGRGNEQFFGPGTRLTVL.

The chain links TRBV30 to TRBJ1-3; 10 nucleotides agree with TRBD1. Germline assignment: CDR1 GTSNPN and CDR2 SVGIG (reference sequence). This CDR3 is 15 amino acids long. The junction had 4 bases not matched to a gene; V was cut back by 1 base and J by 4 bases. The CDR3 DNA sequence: TGTGCCTGGAGTGGACAGGGGGCGGGAGGAAACACCATATATTTT. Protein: CAWSGQGAGGNTIYF.

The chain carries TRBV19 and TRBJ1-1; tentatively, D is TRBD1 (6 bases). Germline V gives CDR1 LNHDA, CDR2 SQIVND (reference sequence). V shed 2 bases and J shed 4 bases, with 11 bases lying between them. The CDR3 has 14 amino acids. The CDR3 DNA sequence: TGTGCCAGTAGTATAACAGGGAGGGGCACTGAAGCTTTCTTT. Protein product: CASSITGRGTEAFF.

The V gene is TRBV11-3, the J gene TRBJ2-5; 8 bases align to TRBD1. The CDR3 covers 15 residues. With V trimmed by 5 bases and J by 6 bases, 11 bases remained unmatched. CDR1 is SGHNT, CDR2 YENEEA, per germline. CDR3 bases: TGTGCCAGCAGCCCAGACAGGGGTGGTATCAAGACCCAGTACTTC. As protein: CASSPDRGGIKTQYF.

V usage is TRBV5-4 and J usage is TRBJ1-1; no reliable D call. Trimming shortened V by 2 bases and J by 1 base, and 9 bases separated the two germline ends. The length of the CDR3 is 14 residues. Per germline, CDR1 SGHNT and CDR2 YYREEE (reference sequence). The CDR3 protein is CASSFARGNTEAFF. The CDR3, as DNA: TGTGCCAGCAGCTTCGCCCGGGGGAACACTGAAGCTTTCTTT. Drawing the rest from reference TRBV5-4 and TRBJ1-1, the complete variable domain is ETGVTQSPTHLIKTRGQQVTLRCSSQSGHNTVSWYQQALGQGPQFIFQYYREEENGRGNFPPRFSGLQFPNYSSELNVNALELDDSALYLCASSFARGNTEAFFGQGTRLTVV.

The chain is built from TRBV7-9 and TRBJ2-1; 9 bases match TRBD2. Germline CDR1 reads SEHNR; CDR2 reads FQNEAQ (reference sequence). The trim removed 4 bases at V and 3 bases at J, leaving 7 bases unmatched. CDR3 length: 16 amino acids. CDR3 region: CASSSVLAGHYNEQFF. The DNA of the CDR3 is TGTGCCAGCAGCTCCGTCCTAGCGGGACACTACAATGAGCAGTTCTTC.

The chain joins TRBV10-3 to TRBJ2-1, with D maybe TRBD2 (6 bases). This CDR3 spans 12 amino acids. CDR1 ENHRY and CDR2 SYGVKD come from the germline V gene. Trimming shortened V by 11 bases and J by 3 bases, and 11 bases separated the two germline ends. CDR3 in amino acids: CASYSGYNEQFF. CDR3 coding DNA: TGTGCCTCCTATAGCGGCTACAATGAGCAGTTCTTC.

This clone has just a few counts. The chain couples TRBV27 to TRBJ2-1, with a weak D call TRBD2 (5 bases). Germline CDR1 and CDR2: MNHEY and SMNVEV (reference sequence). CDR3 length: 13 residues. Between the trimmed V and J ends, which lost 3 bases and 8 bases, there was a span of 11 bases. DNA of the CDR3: TGTGCCAGCAGTTTGATAGTGGAGGATGAGCAGTTCTTC. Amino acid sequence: CASSLIVEDEQFF.

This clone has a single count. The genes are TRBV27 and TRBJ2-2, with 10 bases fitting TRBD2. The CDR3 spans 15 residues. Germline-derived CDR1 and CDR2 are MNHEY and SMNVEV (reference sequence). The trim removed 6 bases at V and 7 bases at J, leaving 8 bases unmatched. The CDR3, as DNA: TGTGCCAGCAGACCAGCGGGAGGGCCGGTCGGGGAGCTGTTTTTT. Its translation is CASRPAGGPVGELFF.

Written as DNA, the CDR3 is TGTGCCAGCAGCCCTCGTTTTAGTGACAGGGCCACGGGAGCTTTCTTT. This encodes CASSPRFSDRATGAFF. The genes are TRBV5-6 and TRBJ1-1, with TRBD1 matching over 7 bases. The CDR3 length is 16 residues. The V gene end was trimmed by 4 bases and the J gene end by 10 bases; junction bases not matched to a gene: 19. Germline CDR1 reads SGHDT; CDR2 reads YYEEEE.

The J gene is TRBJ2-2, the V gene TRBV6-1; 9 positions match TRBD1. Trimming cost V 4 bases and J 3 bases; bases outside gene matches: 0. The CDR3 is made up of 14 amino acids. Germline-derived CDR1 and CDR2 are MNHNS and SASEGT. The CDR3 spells CASSGTGDTGELFF. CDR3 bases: TGTGCCAGCAGTGGGACAGGGGACACCGGGGAGCTGTTTTTT.

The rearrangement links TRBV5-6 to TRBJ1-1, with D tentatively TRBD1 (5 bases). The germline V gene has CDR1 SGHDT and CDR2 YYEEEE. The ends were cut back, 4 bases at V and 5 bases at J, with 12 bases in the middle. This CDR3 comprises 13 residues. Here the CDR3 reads CASSPPGGTEAFF. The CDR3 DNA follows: TGTGCCAGCAGCCCCCCTGGGGGGACTGAAGCTTTCTTT.

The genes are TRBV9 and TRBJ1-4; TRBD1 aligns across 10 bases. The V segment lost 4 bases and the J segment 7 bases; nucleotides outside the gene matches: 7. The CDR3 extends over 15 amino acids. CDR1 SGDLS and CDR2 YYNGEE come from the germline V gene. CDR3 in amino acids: CASSPRTGGGEKLFF. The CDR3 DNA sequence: TGTGCCAGCAGCCCACGGACAGGGGGGGGTGAAAAACTGTTTTTT.

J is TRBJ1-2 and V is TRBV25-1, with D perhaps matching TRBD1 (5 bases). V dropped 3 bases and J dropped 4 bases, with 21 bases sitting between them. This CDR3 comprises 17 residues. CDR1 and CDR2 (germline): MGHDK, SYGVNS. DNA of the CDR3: TGTGCCAGCAGTGAGGATCCGCGGGGGGGTTTAACCTATGGCTACACCTTC. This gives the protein CASSEDPRGGLTYGYTF.

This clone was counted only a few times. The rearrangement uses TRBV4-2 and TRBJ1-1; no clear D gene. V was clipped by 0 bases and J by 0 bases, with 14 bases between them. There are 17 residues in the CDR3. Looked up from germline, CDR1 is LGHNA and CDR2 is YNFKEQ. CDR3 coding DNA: TGTGCCAGCAGCCAAGACCCGGGATGGGCGGTGAACACTGAAGCTTTCTTT. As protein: CASSQDPGWAVNTEAFF.

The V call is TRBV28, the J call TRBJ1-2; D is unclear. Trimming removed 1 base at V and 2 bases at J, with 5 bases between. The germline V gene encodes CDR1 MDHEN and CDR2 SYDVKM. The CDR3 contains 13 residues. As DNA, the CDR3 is TGTGCCAGCAGTTTATCCGGGAACTATGGCTACACCTTC. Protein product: CASSLSGNYGYTF.

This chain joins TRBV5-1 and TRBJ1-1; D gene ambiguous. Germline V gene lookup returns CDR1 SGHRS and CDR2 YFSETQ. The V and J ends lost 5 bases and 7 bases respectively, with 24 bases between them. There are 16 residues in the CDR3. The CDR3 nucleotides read TGCGCCAGCAGAGACATATTAAAGCCCATCACAAGTGAAGCTTTCTTT. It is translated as CASRDILKPITSEAFF.